This T cell receptor (beta chain) comes out of a study of T cells in Graves' hyperthyroidism and ophthalmopathy. Amplification of TCR beta CDR3 regions used RNA as the template. First-round RT-PCR of the TCR CDR3 relied on the HTBI primer set. In TCRdb, the multiplex PCR reads were re-called with MiXCR into one record per CDR3 protein. The data hold under 500,000 distinct CDR3 sequences, with roughly an eighth observed a single time. Findings and caveats of the study: Blood also contained most expanded thyroid clonotypes above 0.001.

Duration under 3 months, a NOSPECS grade of at least 4, and a Clinical Activity Score of at least 3 characterized the ophthalmopathy patients. 10 ml fresh peripheral blood yielded the PBMCs. This CDR3 has 13 residues. CDR1 and CDR2 (germline): SGHKS, YYEKEE (reference sequence). Between the trimmed V and J ends, which lost 3 bases and 1 base, there was a span of 7 bases. In its sample, this clonotype was seen many times. Its antigen is currently unknown. The sequence derives from a man in his fifties with Graves' ophthalmopathy. The gene calls are TRBV5-5 and TRBJ1-1; D uncertain. The specimen sequenced was blood. The DNA of the CDR3 is TGTGCCAGCAGCTGGCAAGGGAACACTGAAGCTTTCTTT. Protein sequence: CASSWQGNTEAFF.